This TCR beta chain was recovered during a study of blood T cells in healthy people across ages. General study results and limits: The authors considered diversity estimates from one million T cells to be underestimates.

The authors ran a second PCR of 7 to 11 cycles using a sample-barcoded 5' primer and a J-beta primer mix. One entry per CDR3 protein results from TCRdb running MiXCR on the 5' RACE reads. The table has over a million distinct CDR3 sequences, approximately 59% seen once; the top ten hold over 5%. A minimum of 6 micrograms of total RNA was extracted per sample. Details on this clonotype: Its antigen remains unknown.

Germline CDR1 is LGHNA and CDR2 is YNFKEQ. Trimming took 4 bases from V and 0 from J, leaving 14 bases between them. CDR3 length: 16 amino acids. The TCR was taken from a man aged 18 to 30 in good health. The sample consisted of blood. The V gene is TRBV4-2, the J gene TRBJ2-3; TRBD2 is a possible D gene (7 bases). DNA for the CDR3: TGTGCCAGCAGCCCCCCGCGGGGGACAAGCACAGATACGCAGTATTTT. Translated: CASSPPRGTSTDTQYF.